This T cell receptor beta chain comes out of a study of blood T cell repertoires in COVID-19. Study-wide background: The United States, Italy and Spain were the sources of the acute and convalescent COVID-19 samples.

Under the authors' procedure: Estimated nucleated cell counts came from reference gene primer amplification. Repertoires were generated with immunoSEQ multiplex PCR, while TCRdb's copy carries only in-frame clones and drops some. The V and J calls and clone size were taken over from that table, and D and trimming were inferred from the DNA. This sample has 450,000 to 600,000 clones, with about 90% found just once. Donors were grouped by their self-reported clinical history. The specimen sequenced was PBMCs or T cells enriched from blood (not recorded which). The sequence derives from a woman aged 18-30 years who had recovered from COVID-19.

The CDR3 DNA follows: TGTGCCAGCGCCGACGGACAGTCTTTCTCTGGAAACACCATATATTTT. Translating gives CASADGQSFSGNTIYF. The chain employs TRBV27 and TRBJ1-3; D perhaps matches TRBD1 (6 bases). V gave up 8 bases and J gave up 0 bases, with 17 bases separating them. The CDR3 is made up of 16 amino acids. Germline CDR1 is MNHEY and CDR2 is SMNVEV (reference sequence).